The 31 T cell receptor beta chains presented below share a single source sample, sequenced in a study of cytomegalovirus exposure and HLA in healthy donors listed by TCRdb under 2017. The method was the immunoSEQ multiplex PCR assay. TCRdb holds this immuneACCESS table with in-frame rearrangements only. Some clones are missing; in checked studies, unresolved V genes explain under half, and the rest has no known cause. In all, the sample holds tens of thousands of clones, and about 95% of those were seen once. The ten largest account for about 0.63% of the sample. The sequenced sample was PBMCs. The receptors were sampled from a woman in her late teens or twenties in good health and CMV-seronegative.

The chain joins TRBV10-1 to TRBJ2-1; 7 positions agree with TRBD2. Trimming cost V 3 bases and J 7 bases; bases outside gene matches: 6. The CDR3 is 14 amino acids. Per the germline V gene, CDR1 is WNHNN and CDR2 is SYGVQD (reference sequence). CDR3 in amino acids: CASSDPGGGNEQFF. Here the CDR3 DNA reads TGCGCCAGCAGTGATCCGGGGGGAGGAAATGAGCAGTTCTTC.

DNA for the CDR3: TGTGCCAGCAGTGTTAGCGGGGGCTTGCCCCGGACTAACAATGAGCAGTTCTTC. Its translation: CASSVSGGLPRTNNEQFF. The genes are TRBV2 and TRBJ2-1; 9 nucleotides line up with TRBD2. V lost 4 bases and J lost 5; bases outside the gene matches: 15. The CDR3 spans 18 residues. Germline CDR1 is SNHLY and CDR2 is FYNNEI.

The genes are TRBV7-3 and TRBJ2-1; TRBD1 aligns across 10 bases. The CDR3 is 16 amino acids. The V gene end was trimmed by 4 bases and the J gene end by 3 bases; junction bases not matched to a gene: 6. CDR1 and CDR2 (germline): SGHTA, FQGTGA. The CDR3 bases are TGTGCCAGCAGCTCTCGACAGGGGGCTGGCTACAATGAGCAGTTCTTC. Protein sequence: CASSSRQGAGYNEQFF.

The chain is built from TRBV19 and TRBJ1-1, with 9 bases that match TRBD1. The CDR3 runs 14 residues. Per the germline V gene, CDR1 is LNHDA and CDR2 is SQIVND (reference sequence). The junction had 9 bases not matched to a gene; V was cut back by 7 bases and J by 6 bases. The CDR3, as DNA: TGTGCCAGTAAACAGGGGGCGCTTAGTCCTGAAGCTTTCTTT. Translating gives CASKQGALSPEAFF. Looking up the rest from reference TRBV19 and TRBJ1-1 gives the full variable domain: DGGITQSPKYLFRKEGQNVTLSCEQNLNHDAMYWYRQDPGQGLRLIYYSQIVNDFQKGDIAEGYSVSREKKESFPLTVTSAQKNPTAFYLCASKQGALSPEAFFGQGTRLTVV.

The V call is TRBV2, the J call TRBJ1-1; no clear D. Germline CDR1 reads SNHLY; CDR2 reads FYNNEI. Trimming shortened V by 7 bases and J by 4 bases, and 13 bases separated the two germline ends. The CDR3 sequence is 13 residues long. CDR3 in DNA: TGTGCCAGCATCGAGGGAGGCCGCACTGAAGCTTTCTTT. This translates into CASIEGGRTEAFF.

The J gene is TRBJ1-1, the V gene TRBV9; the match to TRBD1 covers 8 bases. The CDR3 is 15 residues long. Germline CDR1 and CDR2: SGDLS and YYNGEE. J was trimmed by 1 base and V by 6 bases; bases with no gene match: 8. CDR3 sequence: CASNENGQGNTEAFF. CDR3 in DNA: TGTGCCAGCAACGAAAATGGACAGGGGAACACTGAAGCTTTCTTT.

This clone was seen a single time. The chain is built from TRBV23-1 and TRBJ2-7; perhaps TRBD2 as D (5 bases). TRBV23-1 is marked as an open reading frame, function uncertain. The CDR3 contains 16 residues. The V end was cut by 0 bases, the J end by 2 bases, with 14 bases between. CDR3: CASSQSRAGVAYEQYF. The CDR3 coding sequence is TGCGCCAGCAGTCAATCGAGGGCAGGCGTCGCCTACGAGCAGTACTTC.

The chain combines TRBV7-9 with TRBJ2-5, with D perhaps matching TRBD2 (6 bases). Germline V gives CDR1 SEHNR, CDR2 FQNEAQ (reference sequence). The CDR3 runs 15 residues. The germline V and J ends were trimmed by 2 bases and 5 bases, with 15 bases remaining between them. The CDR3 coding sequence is TGTGCCAGCAGCTTATCAGCCACCGGAGGGGAGACCCAGTACTTC. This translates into CASSLSATGGETQYF.

The DNA of the CDR3 is TGTGCCAGCAGTGTGACTAGCGGGGGCCAAGAGACCCAGTACTTC. This translates into CASSVTSGGQETQYF. The chain recombines TRBV6-4 with TRBJ2-5; 12 nucleotides agree with TRBD2. Germline V gene lookup returns CDR1 MRHNA and CDR2 SNTAGT. This CDR3 comprises 15 residues. The ends lost 4 bases at V and 1 base at J; junction bases unmatched: 1.

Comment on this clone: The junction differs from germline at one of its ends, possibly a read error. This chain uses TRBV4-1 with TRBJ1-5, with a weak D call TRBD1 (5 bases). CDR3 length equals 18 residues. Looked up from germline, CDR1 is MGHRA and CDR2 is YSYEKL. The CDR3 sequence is CASNQFGEGRDSNQPQHF. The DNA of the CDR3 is TGCGCCAGCAACCAATTCGGGGAGGGACGCGATAGCAATCAGCCCCAGCATTTT.

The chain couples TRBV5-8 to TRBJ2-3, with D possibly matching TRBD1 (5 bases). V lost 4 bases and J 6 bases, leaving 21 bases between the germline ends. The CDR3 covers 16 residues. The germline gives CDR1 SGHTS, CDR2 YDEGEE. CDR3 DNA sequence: TGTGCCAGCAGCGGGGTGAGGCAGGGAATATTTGATACGCAGTATTTT. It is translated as CASSGVRQGIFDTQYF.

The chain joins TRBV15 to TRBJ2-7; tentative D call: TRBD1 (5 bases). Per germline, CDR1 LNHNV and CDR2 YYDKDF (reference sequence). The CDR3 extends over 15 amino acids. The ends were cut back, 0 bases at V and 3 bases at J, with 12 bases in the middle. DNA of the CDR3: TGTGCCACCAGCAGAGATCCAGGGAAAGTCTACGAGCAGTACTTC. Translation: CATSRDPGKVYEQYF.

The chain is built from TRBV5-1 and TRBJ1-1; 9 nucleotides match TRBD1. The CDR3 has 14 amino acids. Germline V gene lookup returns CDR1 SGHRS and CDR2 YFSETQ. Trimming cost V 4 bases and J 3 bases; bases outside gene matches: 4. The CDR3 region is CASSGRTGDTEAFF. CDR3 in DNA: TGCGCCAGCAGCGGGCGGACAGGGGACACTGAAGCTTTCTTT.

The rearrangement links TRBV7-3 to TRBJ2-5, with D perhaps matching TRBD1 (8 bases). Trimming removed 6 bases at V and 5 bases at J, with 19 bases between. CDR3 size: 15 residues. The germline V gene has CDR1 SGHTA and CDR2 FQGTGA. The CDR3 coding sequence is TGTGCCAGCAGAGCCAGCGGGGACAGGCTTGAGACCCAGTACTTC. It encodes CASRASGDRLETQYF.

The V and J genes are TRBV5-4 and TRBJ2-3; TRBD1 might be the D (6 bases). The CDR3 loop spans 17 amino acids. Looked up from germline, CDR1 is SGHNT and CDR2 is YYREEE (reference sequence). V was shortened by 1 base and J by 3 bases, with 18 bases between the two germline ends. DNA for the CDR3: TGTGCCAGCAGCTTGCCAGGGGTTGTCTTCGTTACAGATACGCAGTATTTT. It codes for CASSLPGVVFVTDTQYF.

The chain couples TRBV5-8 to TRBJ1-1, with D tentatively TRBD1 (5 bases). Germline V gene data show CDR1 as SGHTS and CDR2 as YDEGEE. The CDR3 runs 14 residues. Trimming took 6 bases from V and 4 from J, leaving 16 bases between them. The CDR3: CASNPQGIGTEAFF. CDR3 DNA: TGTGCCAGCAACCCCCAGGGTATAGGCACTGAAGCTTTCTTT.

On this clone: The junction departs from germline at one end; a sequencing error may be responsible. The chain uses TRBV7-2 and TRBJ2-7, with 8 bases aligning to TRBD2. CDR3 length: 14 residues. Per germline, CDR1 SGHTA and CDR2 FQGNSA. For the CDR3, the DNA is TGTGCCAGCAGCCGGGAGGTCAGCGGGGGCCCCTCGGACTTC. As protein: CASSREVSGGPSDF.

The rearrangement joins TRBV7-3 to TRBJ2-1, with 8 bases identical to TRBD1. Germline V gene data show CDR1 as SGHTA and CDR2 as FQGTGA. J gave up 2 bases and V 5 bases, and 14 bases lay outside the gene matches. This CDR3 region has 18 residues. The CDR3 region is CASSRPLTGVVAYNEQFF. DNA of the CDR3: TGTGCCAGCAGCCGACCCCTGACAGGGGTAGTGGCCTACAATGAGCAGTTCTTC. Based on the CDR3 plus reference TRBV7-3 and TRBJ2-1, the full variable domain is GAGVSQTPSNKVTEKGKYVELRCDPISGHTALYWYRQSLGQGPEFLIYFQGTGAADDSGLPNDRFFAVRPEGSVSTLKIQRTERGDSAVYLCASSRPLTGVVAYNEQFFGPGTRLTVL.

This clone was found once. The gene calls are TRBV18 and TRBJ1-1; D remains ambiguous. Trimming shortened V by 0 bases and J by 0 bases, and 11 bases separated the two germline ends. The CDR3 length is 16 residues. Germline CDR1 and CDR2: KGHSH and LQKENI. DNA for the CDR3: TGTGCCAGCTCACCACCGACTTTGCAGATGAACACTGAAGCTTTCTTT. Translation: CASSPPTLQMNTEAFF. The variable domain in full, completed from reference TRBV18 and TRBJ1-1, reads NAGVMQNPRHLVRRRGQEARLRCSPMKGHSHVYWYRQLPEEGLKFMVYLQKENIIDESGMPKERFSAEFPKEGPSILRIQQVVRGDSAAYFCASSPPTLQMNTEAFFGQGTRLTVV.

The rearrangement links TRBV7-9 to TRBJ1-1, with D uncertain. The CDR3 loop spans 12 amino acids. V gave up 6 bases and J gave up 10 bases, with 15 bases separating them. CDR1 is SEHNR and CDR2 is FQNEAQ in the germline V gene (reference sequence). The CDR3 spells CASSQAEARAFF. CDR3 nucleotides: TGTGCCAGCAGTCAAGCAGAGGCTCGAGCTTTCTTT.

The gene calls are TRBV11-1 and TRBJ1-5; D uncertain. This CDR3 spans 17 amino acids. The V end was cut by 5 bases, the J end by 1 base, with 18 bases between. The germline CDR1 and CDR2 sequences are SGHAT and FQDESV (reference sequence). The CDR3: CASSLGEGLVSNQPQHF. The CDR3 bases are TGTGCCAGCAGCCTTGGAGAGGGCCTTGTAAGCAATCAGCCCCAGCATTTT.

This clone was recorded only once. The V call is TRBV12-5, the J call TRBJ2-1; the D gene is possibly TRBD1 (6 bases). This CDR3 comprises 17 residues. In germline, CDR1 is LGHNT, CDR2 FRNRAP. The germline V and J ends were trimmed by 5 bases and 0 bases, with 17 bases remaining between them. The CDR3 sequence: CASGPGQTRISYNEQFF. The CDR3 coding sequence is TGTGCTAGTGGTCCAGGACAGACCCGTATCTCCTACAATGAGCAGTTCTTC.

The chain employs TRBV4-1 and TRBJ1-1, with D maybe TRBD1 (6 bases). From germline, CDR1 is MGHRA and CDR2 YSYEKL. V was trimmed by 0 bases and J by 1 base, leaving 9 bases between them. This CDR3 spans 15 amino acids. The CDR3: CASSQDTGRNTEAFF. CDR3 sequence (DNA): TGCGCCAGCAGCCAAGATACAGGGCGGAACACTGAAGCTTTCTTT.

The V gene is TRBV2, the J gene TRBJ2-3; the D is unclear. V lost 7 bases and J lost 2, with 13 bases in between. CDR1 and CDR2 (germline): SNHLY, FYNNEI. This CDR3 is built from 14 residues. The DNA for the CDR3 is TGTGCCAGCAATCCACGAGGTTACACAGATACGCAGTATTTT. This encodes CASNPRGYTDTQYF.

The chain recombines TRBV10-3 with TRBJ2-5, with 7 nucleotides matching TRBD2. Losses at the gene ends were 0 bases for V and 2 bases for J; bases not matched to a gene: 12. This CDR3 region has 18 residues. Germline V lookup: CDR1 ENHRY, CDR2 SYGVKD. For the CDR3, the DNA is TGTGCCATCAGTGAGTCGTCCCTTAGCGGGTGGGGGCAAGAGACCCAGTACTTC. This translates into CAISESSLSGWGQETQYF.

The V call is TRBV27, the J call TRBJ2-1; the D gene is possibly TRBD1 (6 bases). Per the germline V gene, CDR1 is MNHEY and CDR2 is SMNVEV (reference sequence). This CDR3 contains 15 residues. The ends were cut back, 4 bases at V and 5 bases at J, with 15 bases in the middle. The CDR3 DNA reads TGTGCCAGCAGTTCTAGGATAGGGGGAAACAATGAGCAGTTCTTC. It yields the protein CASSSRIGGNNEQFF.

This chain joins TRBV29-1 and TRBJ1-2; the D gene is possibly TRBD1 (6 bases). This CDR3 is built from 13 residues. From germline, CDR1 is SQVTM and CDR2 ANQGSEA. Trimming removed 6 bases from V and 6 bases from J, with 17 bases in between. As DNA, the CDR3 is TGCAGCGTCTCCCAGGGGAATAGGGATGGCTACACCTTC. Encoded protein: CSVSQGNRDGYTF.

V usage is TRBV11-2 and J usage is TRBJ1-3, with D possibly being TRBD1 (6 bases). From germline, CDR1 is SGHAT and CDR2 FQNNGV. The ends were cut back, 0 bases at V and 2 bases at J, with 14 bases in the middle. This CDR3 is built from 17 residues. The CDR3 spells CASSLDATGWTGNTIYF. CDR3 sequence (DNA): TGTGCCAGCAGCTTAGACGCCACAGGGTGGACTGGAAACACCATATATTTT.

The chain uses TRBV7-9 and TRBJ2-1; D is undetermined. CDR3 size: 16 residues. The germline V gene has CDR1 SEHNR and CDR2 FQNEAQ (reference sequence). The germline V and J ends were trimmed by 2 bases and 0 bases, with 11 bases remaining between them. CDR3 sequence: CASSLTPVSSYNEQFF. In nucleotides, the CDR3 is TGTGCCAGCAGCTTAACTCCGGTAAGCTCCTACAATGAGCAGTTCTTC.

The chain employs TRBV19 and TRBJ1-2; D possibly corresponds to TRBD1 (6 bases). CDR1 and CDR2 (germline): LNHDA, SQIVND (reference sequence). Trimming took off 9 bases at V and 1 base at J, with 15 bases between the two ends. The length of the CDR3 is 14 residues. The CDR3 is CASDTGTFNYGYTF. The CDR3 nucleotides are TGTGCCAGCGATACCGGGACATTTAACTATGGCTACACCTTC.

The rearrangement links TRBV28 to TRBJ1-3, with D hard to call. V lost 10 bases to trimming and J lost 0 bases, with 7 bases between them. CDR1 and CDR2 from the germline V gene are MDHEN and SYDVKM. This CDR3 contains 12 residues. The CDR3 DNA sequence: TGTGCCACCCGGGGCTCTGGAAACACCATATATTTT. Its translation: CATRGSGNTIYF.